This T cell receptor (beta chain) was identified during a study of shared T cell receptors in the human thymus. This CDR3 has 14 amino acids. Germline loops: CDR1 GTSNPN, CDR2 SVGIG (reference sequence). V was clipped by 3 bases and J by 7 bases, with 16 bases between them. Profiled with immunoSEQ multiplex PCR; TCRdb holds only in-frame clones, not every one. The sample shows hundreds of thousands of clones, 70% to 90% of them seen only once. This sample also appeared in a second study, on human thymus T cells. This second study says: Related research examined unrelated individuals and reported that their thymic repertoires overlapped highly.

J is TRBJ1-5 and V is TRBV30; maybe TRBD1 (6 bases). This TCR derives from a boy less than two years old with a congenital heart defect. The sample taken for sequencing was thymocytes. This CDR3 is CAWSGTGSGQPQHF. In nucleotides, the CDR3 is TGTGCCTGGAGCGGAACAGGGTCTGGGCAGCCCCAGCATTTT.